The present T cell receptor (beta chain) was sequenced within a study of identical twins (dated by TCRdb to about 2016). Broadly, across the study: To test whether fetal clonotypes persist, this study deep-sequenced TCR alpha and beta repertoires from monozygotic twins, from unrelated adults of various ages, and from cord blood. Replicate twin experiments were performed at different times using different library preparation protocols to rule out contamination. Findings and caveats that apply to the study as a whole: Compared with coincidental sharing between unrelated individuals, out-of-frame TCR alpha sequences shared between twins showed an excess of sequences with low generation probability. Excess twin sharing in beta out-of-frame sequences was weaker because fewer shared sequences lowered the signal-to-noise ratio. Conclusions relied on cross-sectional statistical analysis, since the same donors could not be followed over many years. In monozygotic twins, recombination models systematically underestimated out-of-frame TCR alpha sharing, but the models matched the sharing seen between unrelated individuals. Fewer insertions were carried by abundant cord blood beta clonotypes, a similar but weaker trend appeared in young adult naive repertoires, and no such trend appeared in memory repertoires. Invariant T cells such as MAIT and iNKT could partly confound zero-insertion analyses, though diverse VJ usage argued against this for most clonotypes.

Details on this clonotype: Its recognized antigen is unknown. No clone much larger than this one lies a single base away; base qualities are absent.

The library was made by 5' RACE. Instrument on record: Illumina HiSeq 2000. A universal primer binding site was introduced by template switching, and a unique molecular identifier was present in the final cDNA, enabling accurate counting of TCR cDNA molecules. Specific primers in the conserved constant-segment region were used to synthesize first-strand cDNA for the TCR alpha and beta chains. Each cDNA library was double barcoded, with a SMART-Mk sample barcode plus Illumina barcodes, to control for contamination. TruSeq adapter sequences along with Illumina sample barcodes were introduced in two successive PCR steps. The Illumina HiSeq platform was used with custom primers to sequence TCR alpha and beta cDNA libraries. Under the source paper's analysis protocol: MiGEC was used to process raw reads and extract unique molecular identifiers, and MiXCR was used to find CDR3 positions. For each individual, recombination models were inferred using an EM algorithm with the repgenHMM and IGoR tools. Shared clonotype analysis was performed with the tcR package in R, normalizing sharing by the product of cloneset sizes. To study raw recombination without the effects of thymic and clonal selection, out-of-frame nonproductive sequences were analyzed. The raw public data were reprocessed by TCRdb itself: fastp quality trimming at Q25, MiXCR clonotype calling, in-frame beta chains only. Identical CDR3 protein sequences are pooled into one entry, listed with their most common genes and DNA. The authors' filters were not applied to this entry. For this sample there are 1.5 million to 2 million distinct CDR3 sequences; about 32% appear just once. Less than 0.35% of the sample is in the top ten clones.

After removal of 6 bases from V and 7 bases from J, the junction retains 18 bases not matched to a gene. There are 17 amino acids in the CDR3, from cysteine to phenylalanine inclusive. Of the read, only the CDR3 DNA is kept; its 51 bases are in frame from base 1. All donors were healthy Caucasians. The clonotype was recovered from a newborn girl in good health. Material: cord blood. The rearrangement joined TRBV12-3 or TRBV12-4 to TRBJ2-7; 10 nucleotides in the junction match TRBD2. CDR3 protein: CASSPKPPSGSSNEQYF. The DNA is TGTGCCAGCAGCCCAAAGCCGCCTAGCGGGAGTTCCAATGAGCAGTACTTC.